A selection of T cell receptor beta chains follows, all from one sample in a study of radiotherapy plus CTLA-4 blockade in lung cancer. Only in-frame clones appear in the TCRdb table, and some are missing; sequencing was by immunoSEQ multiplex PCR. The data show roughly 66,000 clones, with around 81% seen just once and about 4.3% held by the top ten. Sequencing used peripheral blood, obtained from a patient treated with radiotherapy plus ipilimumab. The receptors originated from a human donor with non-small cell lung cancer who had a partial response to radiotherapy plus ipilimumab. The CDR3 runs from the conserved cysteine through the conserved F or W. The D gene is left open where the match is weak. Clone size is given for some rows only: seen once, a few or many times, or a class if the clone is expanded.

v_call	j_call	d_call	clone_size	cdr3_aa	cdr3_nt
TRBV9	TRBJ2-7	-	-	CASSPRPGRVSSYEQYF	TGTGCCAGCAGCCCACGCCCGGGGAGAGTAAGCTCCTACGAGCAGTACTTC
TRBV5-3	TRBJ2-1	-	-	CARSLPGLYNEQFF	TGTGCCAGAAGCTTGCCGGGTCTTTACAATGAGCAGTTCTTC
TRBV19	TRBJ2-5	-	-	CASTPGGETQYF	TGTGCCAGTACCCCCGGCGGGGAGACCCAGTACTTC
TRBV7-2	TRBJ2-7	TRBD1	-	CASSLGGPYEQYF	TGTGCCAGCAGCCTAGGGGGCCCCTACGAGCAGTACTTC
TRBV5-4	TRBJ2-5	TRBD2	-	CASSPLGGAQETQYF	TGTGCCAGCAGCCCACTGGGAGGGGCCCAAGAGACCCAGTACTTC
TRBV2	TRBJ2-4	TRBD1	-	CASSAYRGKGKNIQYF	TGTGCCAGCAGCGCCTACAGGGGAAAGGGCAAAAACATTCAGTACTTC
TRBV28	TRBJ1-4	-	-	CASSLLGGGLDEKLFF	TGTGCCAGCAGTCTTCTGGGGGGGGGACTAGATGAAAAACTGTTTTTT
TRBV7-9	TRBJ1-4	TRBD1	once	CASTPGQFNEKLFF	TGTGCCAGCACCCCGGGACAGTTTAATGAAAAACTGTTTTTT
TRBV19	TRBJ1-2	-	-	CASKSDRPFGYTF	TGTGCCAGTAAATCGGACAGACCCTTCGGCTACACCTTC
TRBV15	TRBJ1-4	-	-	CATSRAGTFEKLFF	TGTGCCACCAGCAGAGCAGGTACTTTTGAAAAACTGTTTTTT
TRBV18	TRBJ1-1	TRBD1	once	CASSSRDRAEAFF	TGTGCCAGCTCATCCCGGGACAGGGCTGAAGCTTTCTTT
TRBV27	TRBJ2-5	-	-	CASARGQETQYF	TGTGCCAGCGCGAGAGGGCAAGAGACCCAGTACTTC
TRBV7-9	TRBJ2-2	-	-	CASSLVSGHPNTGELFF	TGTGCCAGCAGCTTAGTGTCTGGACACCCAAACACCGGGGAGCTGTTTTTT
TRBV11-2	TRBJ2-7	-	-	CASSLVGQGRSEQYF	TGTGCCAGCAGCTTAGTCGGCCAGGGGAGATCCGAGCAGTACTTC
TRBV11-3	TRBJ2-1	TRBD2	-	CASSPGTSSYNEQFF	TGTGCCAGCAGCCCCGGGACTAGCTCCTACAATGAGCAGTTCTTC
TRBV18	TRBJ2-1	TRBD1	-	CASSLSGTGGYNEQFF	TGTGCCAGCTCCCTCTCCGGGACAGGGGGCTACAATGAGCAGTTCTTC
TRBV13	TRBJ2-7	-	-	CASSLRGTYEQYF	TGTGCCAGCAGCTTGCGAGGTACCTACGAGCAGTACTTC
TRBV5-1	TRBJ2-1	TRBD2	-	CASSFLAGLDSEQFF	TGCGCCAGCAGCTTCCTAGCGGGCCTTGACAGTGAGCAGTTCTTC
TRBV7-2	TRBJ2-7	-	-	CASSLAQGREYEQYF	TGTGCCAGCAGCTTAGCGCAGGGCAGGGAATACGAGCAGTACTTC
TRBV2	TRBJ2-5	-	-	CASSIDQGKQETQYF	TGTGCCAGCAGCATTGACCAGGGGAAACAAGAGACCCAGTACTTC
TRBV5-1	TRBJ2-1	TRBD2	-	CASSLAGGAYNEQFF	TGCGCCAGCAGCTTGGCCGGGGGGGCCTACAATGAGCAGTTCTTC
TRBV11-2	TRBJ1-4	TRBD1	-	CASRSWGRGLHEKLFF	TGTGCCAGCAGATCCTGGGGTAGGGGGCTCCATGAAAAACTGTTTTTT
TRBV6-6	TRBJ1-3	-	-	CASSGGYLSGNTIYF	TGTGCCAGCAGTGGGGGGTACCTTTCTGGAAACACCATATATTTT
TRBV5-6	TRBJ2-7	-	-	CASSPWRTTSYEQYF	TGTGCCAGCAGCCCTTGGAGGACTACCTCCTACGAGCAGTACTTC
TRBV18	TRBJ2-5	-	-	CASSGGPETQYF	TGTGCCAGCTCAGGAGGGCCAGAGACCCAGTACTTC
TRBV5-1	TRBJ1-4	TRBD1	-	CASSLPLTGGNEKLFF	TGCGCCAGCAGCCTACCCCTAACAGGGGGTAATGAAAAACTGTTTTTT
TRBV5-1	TRBJ2-4	-	-	CASSLGQDIQYF	TGCGCCAGCAGCTTGGGTCAGGACATTCAGTACTTC
TRBV13	TRBJ2-5	TRBD1	-	CASSSPGTDQETQYF	TGTGCCAGCAGCTCGCCCGGGACAGACCAAGAGACCCAGTACTTC
TRBV7-3	TRBJ1-3	-	-	CASSLNYGGPGNTIYF	TGTGCCAGCAGCTTAAATTACGGGGGGCCAGGAAACACCATATATTTT
TRBV4-1	TRBJ1-1	TRBD1	-	CASSRAPGQVNTEAFF	TGCGCCAGCAGCCGCGCCCCGGGACAGGTGAACACTGAAGCTTTCTTT
TRBV5-1	TRBJ1-1	-	-	CASSLGEGANEAFF	TGCGCCAGCAGCTTGGGGGAGGGTGCTAATGAAGCTTTCTTT
TRBV7-2	TRBJ1-5	-	-	CASSRDFGQPQHF	TGTGCCAGCAGCCGGGACTTTGGTCAGCCCCAGCATTTT
TRBV28	TRBJ2-1	TRBD1	-	CASSWSETGGLGGYNEQFF	TGTGCCAGCAGTTGGTCCGAGACAGGGGGATTAGGGGGCTACAATGAGCAGTTCTTC
TRBV5-1	TRBJ2-1	TRBD2	-	CASSAGTSGLLSYNEQFF	TGCGCCAGCAGCGCCGGGACTAGCGGTTTGCTCTCCTACAATGAGCAGTTCTTC
TRBV9	TRBJ1-1	-	-	CASSVGDTINTEAFF	TGTGCCAGCAGCGTAGGGGACACTATAAACACTGAAGCTTTCTTT
TRBV7-6	TRBJ2-7	TRBD1	-	CASSSGPGQGHEQYF	TGTGCCAGCAGCTCCGGTCCGGGACAGGGGCACGAGCAGTACTTC
TRBV28	TRBJ1-5	TRBD1	-	CASSLIGDRRPQHF	TGTGCCAGCAGTTTAATAGGGGACAGGCGGCCCCAGCATTTT
TRBV7-2	TRBJ1-5	TRBD1	-	CASSLGGQGAPIQHF	TGTGCCAGCAGCTTAGGCGGGCAGGGGGCCCCGATTCAGCATTTT
TRBV6-1	TRBJ1-1	-	-	CASSEGAMNTEAFF	TGTGCCAGCAGTGAGGGGGCCATGAACACTGAAGCTTTCTTT
TRBV19	TRBJ2-6	-	once	CASSSGQHWGLSGANVLTF	TGTGCCAGTAGCTCTGGGCAACACTGGGGGCTCTCTGGGGCCAACGTCCTGACTTTC
TRBV6-5	TRBJ2-1	-	-	CASSSAEWLEQFF	TGTGCCAGCAGTTCCGCCGAGTGGTTAGAGCAGTTCTTC
TRBV6-4	TRBJ1-4	TRBD1	once	CASSDSPGQGGEKLFF	TGTGCCAGCAGTGACTCACCGGGACAGGGGGGAGAAAAACTGTTTTTT
TRBV10-2	TRBJ1-1	-	-	CASSESGAAGARTEAFF	TGCGCCAGCAGTGAGTCGGGGGCGGCGGGGGCGCGGACTGAAGCTTTCTTT
TRBV25-1	TRBJ2-3	-	once	CASSAPRVASTDTQYF	TGTGCCAGCAGTGCACCCAGGGTTGCTAGCACAGATACGCAGTATTTT
TRBV11-2	TRBJ2-3	TRBD2	-	CASSSRGTSGTDTQYF	TGTGCCAGCAGCTCAAGAGGGACTAGCGGGACAGATACGCAGTATTTT
TRBV27	TRBJ1-1	-	once	CASSLSQGYTEAFF	TGTGCCAGCAGTTTATCGCAGGGGTACACTGAAGCTTTCTTT
TRBV6-1	TRBJ2-7	TRBD2	few	CASRALAGSYEQYF	TGTGCCAGCAGGGCACTAGCGGGAAGTTACGAGCAGTACTTC
TRBV30	TRBJ2-7	TRBD1	-	CAWSVLGTGAGEQYF	TGTGCCTGGAGTGTATTGGGGACAGGGGCGGGAGAGCAGTACTTC
TRBV2	TRBJ2-4	TRBD2	-	CASSEGLAGGIQYF	TGTGCCAGCAGTGAAGGACTAGCGGGAGGCATTCAGTACTTC
TRBV19	TRBJ2-5	-	-	CASSKGDQSGTQYF	TGTGCCAGTAGTAAGGGGGATCAATCGGGGACCCAGTACTTC
TRBV7-3	TRBJ2-1	TRBD2	-	CASSLRTSGRSSDEQFF	TGTGCCAGCAGCTTACGGACTAGCGGGAGATCCAGCGATGAGCAGTTCTTC
TRBV19	TRBJ2-4	-	-	CASSISTGTKNIQYF	TGTGCCAGTAGTATCTCGACAGGTACCAAAAACATTCAGTACTTC
TRBV6-1	TRBJ1-2	-	few	CASSRETGGYGYTF	TGTGCCAGCAGTAGAGAAACGGGGGGCTATGGCTACACCTTC
TRBV7-2	TRBJ2-6	-	-	CASSLVGLLLSGANVLTF	TGTGCCAGCAGCTTAGTTGGGCTGCTTCTGTCTGGGGCCAACGTCCTGACTTTC
TRBV11-2	TRBJ1-1	-	-	CASSLDSVATEAFF	TGTGCCAGCAGCTTAGACTCGGTAGCGACTGAAGCTTTCTTT
TRBV18	TRBJ1-4	TRBD1	-	CASSLDRGRNEKLFF	TGTGCCAGCTCACTCGACAGGGGGCGGAATGAAAAACTGTTTTTT
TRBV29-1	TRBJ2-7	TRBD1	-	CSVEDREESYEQYF	TGCAGCGTCGAGGACAGGGAAGAGTCCTACGAGCAGTACTTC
TRBV7-2	TRBJ1-1	-	-	CASSPAGTTEAFF	TGTGCCAGCAGCCCGGCGGGTACGACTGAAGCTTTCTTT
TRBV5-4	TRBJ2-1	-	-	CASIQDRGGNEQFF	TGTGCCAGCATCCAGGACAGAGGGGGTAATGAGCAGTTCTTC